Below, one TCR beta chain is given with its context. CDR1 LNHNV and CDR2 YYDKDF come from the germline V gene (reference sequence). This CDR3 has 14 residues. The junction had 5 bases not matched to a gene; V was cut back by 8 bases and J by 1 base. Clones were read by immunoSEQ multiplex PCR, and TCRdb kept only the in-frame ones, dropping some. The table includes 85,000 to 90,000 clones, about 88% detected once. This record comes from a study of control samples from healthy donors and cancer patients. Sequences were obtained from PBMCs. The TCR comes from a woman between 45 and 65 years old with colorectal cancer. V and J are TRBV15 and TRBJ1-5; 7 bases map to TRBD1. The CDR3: CATFQGGSNQPQHF. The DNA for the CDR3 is TGTGCCACCTTTCAGGGGGGGAGCAATCAGCCCCAGCATTTT.